One TCR beta chain is described in this entry. The sample belongs to a study of cytomegalovirus exposure and HLA in healthy donors. 13 Jbeta primers and 60 Vbeta primers were used for the PCR. In the original analysis: A later analysis counted roughly 74 million unique TCR beta chains, some 10 million shared. Sequencing used immunoSEQ multiplex PCR; TCRdb keeps in-frame clones, though not all of them. V, J and clone size are taken as reported in that table, and D and trimming were inferred from the DNA itself. This table lists 140,000 or so clones. V trimming: 3 bases; J trimming: 0 bases; junction bases outside the gene matches: 3. The V gene's germline CDR1 is SGHRS and CDR2 YFSETQ. The length of the CDR3 is 18 residues.

V gene TRBV5-1 combines with J gene TRBJ2-2; 15 positions match TRBD2. Sequencing used PBMCs. The clonotype comes from a male donor in good health and CMV-seronegative. The CDR3 loop is CASSWGLAGGANTGELFF. In DNA, the CDR3 is TGCGCCAGCAGCTGGGGACTAGCGGGAGGCGCGAACACCGGGGAGCTGTTTTTT.